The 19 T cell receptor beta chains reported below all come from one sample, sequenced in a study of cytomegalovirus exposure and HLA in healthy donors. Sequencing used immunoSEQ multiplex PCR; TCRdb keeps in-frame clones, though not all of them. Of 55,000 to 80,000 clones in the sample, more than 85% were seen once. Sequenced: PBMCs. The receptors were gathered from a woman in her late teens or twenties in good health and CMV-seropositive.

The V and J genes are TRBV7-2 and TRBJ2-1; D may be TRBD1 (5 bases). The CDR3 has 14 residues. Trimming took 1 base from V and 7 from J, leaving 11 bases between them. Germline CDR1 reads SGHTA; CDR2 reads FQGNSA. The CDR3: CASSLEQGWNEQFF. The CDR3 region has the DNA TGTGCCAGCAGCTTAGAGCAGGGTTGGAATGAGCAGTTCTTC.

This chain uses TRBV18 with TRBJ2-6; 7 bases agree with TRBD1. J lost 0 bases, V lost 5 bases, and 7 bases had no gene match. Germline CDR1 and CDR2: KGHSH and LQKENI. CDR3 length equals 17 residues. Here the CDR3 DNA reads TGTGCCAGCTCATTGGGACAGCCAACCTCTGGGGCCAACGTCCTGACTTTC. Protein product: CASSLGQPTSGANVLTF.

The DNA for the CDR3 is TGTGCCAGCAGTGTGACAGGGGCCGGCTATGGCTACACCTTC. Amino acid sequence: CASSVTGAGYGYTF. V usage is TRBV6-1 and J usage is TRBJ1-2, with TRBD1 matching over 8 bases. J was trimmed by 4 bases and V by 4 bases; bases with no gene match: 5. From germline, CDR1 is MNHNS and CDR2 SASEGT. This CDR3 has 14 residues.

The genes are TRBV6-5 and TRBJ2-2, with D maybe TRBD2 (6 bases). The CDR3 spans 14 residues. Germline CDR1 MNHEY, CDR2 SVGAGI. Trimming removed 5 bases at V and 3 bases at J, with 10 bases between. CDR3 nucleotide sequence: TGTGCCAGCAGTGCCGGGACTCACACCGGGGAGCTGTTTTTT. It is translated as CASSAGTHTGELFF.

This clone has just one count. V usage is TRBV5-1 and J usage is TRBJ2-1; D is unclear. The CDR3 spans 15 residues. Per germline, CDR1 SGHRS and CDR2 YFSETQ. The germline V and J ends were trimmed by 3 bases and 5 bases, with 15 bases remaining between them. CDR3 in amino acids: CASSSYRPSDNEQFF. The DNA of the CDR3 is TGCGCCAGCAGCTCCTACCGACCGAGCGACAATGAGCAGTTCTTC.

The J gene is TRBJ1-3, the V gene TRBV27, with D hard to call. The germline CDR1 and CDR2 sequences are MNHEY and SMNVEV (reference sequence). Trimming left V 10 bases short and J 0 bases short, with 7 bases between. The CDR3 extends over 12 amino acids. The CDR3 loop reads CATPYSGNTIYF. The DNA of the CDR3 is TGTGCCACACCCTACTCTGGAAACACCATATATTTT.

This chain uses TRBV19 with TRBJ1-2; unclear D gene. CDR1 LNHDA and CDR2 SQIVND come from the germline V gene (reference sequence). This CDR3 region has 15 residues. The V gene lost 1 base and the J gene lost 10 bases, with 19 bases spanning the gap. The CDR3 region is CASSIGPGSQYAYTF. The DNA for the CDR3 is TGTGCCAGTAGTATAGGCCCTGGGAGTCAGTACGCCTACACCTTC.

The CDR3 bases are TGCGCCAGCAGCCAAGAAAGGGACTTCTACAATGAGCAGTTCTTC. Translated: CASSQERDFYNEQFF. V gene TRBV4-3 combines with J gene TRBJ2-1; D possibly corresponds to TRBD2 (6 bases). The CDR3 length is 15 residues. The germline V gene encodes CDR1 LGHNA and CDR2 YSLEER. Trimming cost V 0 bases and J 3 bases, with 9 bases left between them.

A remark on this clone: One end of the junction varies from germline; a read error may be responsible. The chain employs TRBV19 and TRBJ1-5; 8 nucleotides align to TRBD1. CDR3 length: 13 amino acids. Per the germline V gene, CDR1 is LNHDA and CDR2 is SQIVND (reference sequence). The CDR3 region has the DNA TGTGCTAGTAGGGAGACAGGGGATCAGCCCCAGCATTTT. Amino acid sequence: CASRETGDQPQHF.

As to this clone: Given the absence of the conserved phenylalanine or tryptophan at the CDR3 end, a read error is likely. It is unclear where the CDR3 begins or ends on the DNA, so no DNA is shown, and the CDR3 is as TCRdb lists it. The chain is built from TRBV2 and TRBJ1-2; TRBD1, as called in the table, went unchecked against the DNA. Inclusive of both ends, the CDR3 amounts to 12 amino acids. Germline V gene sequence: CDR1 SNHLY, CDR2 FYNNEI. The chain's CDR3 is CASSNTIPDRRV.

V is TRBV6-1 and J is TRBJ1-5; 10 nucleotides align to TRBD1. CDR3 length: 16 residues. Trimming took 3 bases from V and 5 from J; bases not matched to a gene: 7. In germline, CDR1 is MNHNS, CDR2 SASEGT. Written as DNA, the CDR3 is TGTGCCAGCAGTGAGCCGGGACAGGGGAGTGATCAGCCCCAGCATTTT. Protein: CASSEPGQGSDQPQHF.

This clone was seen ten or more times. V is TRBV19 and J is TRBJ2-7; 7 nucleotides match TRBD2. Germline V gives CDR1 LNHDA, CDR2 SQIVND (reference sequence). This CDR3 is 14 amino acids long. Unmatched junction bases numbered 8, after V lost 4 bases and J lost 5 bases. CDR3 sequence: CASSNGRELDEQYF. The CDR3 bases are TGTGCCAGTAGTAACGGGCGGGAGCTAGACGAGCAGTACTTC.

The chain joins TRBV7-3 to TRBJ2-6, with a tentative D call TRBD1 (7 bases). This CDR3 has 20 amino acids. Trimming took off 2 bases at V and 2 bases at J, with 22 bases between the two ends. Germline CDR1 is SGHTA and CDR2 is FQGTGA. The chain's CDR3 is CASSLFPQGGSSTGANVLTF. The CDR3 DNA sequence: TGTGCCAGCAGCTTATTCCCCCAGGGGGGCAGCTCCACTGGGGCCAACGTCCTGACTTTC.

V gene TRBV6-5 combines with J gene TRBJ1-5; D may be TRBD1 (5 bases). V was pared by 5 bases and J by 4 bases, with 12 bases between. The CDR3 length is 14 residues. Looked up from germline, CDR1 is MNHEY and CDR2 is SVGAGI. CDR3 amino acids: CASSAYQGNQPQHF. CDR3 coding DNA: TGTGCCAGCAGTGCATACCAGGGTAATCAGCCCCAGCATTTT.

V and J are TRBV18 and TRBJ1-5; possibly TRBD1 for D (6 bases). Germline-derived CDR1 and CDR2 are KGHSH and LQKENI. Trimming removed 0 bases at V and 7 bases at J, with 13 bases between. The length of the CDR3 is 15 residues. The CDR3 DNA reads TGTGCCAGCTCACCACCGCGGGGGGCTGGGCAGCCCCAGCATTTT. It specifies CASSPPRGAGQPQHF.

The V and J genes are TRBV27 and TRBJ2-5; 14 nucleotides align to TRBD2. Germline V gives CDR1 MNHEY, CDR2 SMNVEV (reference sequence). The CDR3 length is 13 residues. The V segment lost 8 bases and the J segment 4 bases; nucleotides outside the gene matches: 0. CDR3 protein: CASGLAGGETQYF. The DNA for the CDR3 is TGTGCCAGCGGACTAGCGGGGGGAGAGACCCAGTACTTC.

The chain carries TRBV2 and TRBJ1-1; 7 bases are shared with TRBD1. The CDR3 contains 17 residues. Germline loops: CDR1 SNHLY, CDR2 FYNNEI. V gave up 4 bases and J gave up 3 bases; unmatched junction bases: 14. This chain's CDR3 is CASSVLPLGQGDTEAFF. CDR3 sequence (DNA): TGTGCCAGCAGTGTTCTCCCACTTGGGCAGGGGGACACTGAAGCTTTCTTT.

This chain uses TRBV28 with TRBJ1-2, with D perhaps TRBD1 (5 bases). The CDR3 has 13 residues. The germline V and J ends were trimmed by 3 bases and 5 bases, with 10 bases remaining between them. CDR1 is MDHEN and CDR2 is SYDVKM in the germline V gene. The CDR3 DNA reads TGTGCCAGCAGTTTCGCCGACAGATATGGCTACACCTTC. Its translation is CASSFADRYGYTF.

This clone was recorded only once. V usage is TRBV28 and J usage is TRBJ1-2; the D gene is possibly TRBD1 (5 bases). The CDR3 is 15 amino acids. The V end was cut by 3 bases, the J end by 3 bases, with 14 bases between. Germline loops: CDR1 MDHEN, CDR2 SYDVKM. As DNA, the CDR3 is TGTGCCAGCAGTTTTCACGACTGGGGCGACTATGGCTACACCTTC. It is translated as CASSFHDWGDYGYTF.